This T cell receptor (beta chain) was captured by sequencing in a study of blood T cells in healthy people across ages. Study at large: Per every two T cells, about one barcoded beta molecule was captured by template switching.

A second PCR of about 6 to 12 cycles used a sample-barcoded 5' primer and a J-beta primer mix. TCRdb called the 5' RACE reads again in MiXCR, with one record for every CDR3 protein. Of more than 600,000 distinct CDR3 sequences in the sample, approximately 25% were seen once. CDR1 and CDR2 (germline): MNHNS, SASEGT. The CDR3 is made up of 15 amino acids. Trimming took 7 bases from V and 5 from J; bases not matched to a gene: 7. This clonotype was seen a handful of times. These sequences were also reported in another study, on T cells of mothers and their children. Per that paper: Every mother produced more than 9.5 million TCR beta CDR3 reads, whereas every child provided several million.

The chain is built from TRBV6-1 and TRBJ2-1; 11 bases are a match to TRBD2. This clonotype originated in a boy younger than 18 in good health. Specimen: blood. CDR3 region: CASIDSGGANNEQFF. CDR3 DNA: TGTGCCAGCATTGATAGCGGGGGGGCTAACAATGAGCAGTTCTTC.